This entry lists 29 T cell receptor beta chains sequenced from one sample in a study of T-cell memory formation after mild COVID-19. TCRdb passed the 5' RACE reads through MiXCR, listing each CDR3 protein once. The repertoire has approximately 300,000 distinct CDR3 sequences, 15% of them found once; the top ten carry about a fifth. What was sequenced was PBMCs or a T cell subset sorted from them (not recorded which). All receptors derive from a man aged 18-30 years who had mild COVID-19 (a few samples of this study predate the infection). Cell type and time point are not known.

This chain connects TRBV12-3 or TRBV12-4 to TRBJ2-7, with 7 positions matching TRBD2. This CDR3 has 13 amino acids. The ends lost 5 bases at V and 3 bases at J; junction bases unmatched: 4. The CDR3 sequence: CASSPGLDYEQYF. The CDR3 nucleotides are TGTGCCAGCAGTCCCGGACTAGACTACGAGCAGTACTTC.

Here the CDR3 reads CSVGIGGRNTQYF. In DNA, the CDR3 is TGCAGCGTTGGGATAGGGGGTCGCAATACGCAGTATTTT. This chain links TRBV29-1 with TRBJ2-3, with D possibly matching TRBD1 (6 bases). In germline, CDR1 is SQVTM, CDR2 ANQGSEA. The CDR3 is 13 amino acids. The germline V and J ends were trimmed by 4 bases and 7 bases, with 15 bases remaining between them.

This chain's CDR3 is CASHPGQGPYEQYF. CDR3 coding DNA: TGTGCCAGCCATCCGGGACAGGGGCCGTACGAGCAGTACTTC. V usage is TRBV18 and J usage is TRBJ2-7, with 10 bases matching TRBD1. J lost 4 bases, V lost 8 bases, and 8 bases had no gene match. Germline V CDR1 and CDR2: KGHSH, LQKENI. The CDR3 contains 14 residues.

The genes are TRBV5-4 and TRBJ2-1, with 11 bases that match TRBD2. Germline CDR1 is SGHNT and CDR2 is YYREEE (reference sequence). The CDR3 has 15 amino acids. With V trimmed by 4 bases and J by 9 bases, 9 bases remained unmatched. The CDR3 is CASSASGGFFVEQFF. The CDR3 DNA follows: TGTGCCAGCAGCGCTAGCGGGGGGTTTTTTGTTGAGCAGTTCTTC.

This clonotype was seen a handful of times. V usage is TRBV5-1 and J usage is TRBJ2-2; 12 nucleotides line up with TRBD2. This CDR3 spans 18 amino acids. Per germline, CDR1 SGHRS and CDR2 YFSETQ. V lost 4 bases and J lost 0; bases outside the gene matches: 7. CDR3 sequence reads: CASSAWPSGGANTGELFF. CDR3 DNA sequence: TGCGCCAGCAGCGCCTGGCCTAGCGGGGGGGCGAACACCGGGGAGCTGTTTTTT.

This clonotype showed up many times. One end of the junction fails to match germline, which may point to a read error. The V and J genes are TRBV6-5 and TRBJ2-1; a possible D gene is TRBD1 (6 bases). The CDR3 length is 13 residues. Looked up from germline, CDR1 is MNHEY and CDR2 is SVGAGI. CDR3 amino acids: CASRYYREDEQFF. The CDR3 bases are TGTGCCAGCAGATACTACAGGGAAGATGAGCAGTTCTTC.

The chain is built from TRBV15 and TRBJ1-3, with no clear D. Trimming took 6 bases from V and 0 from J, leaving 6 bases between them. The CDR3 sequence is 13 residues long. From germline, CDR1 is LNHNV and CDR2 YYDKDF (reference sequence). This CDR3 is CATSFSSGNTIYF. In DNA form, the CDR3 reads TGTGCCACCAGTTTTAGCTCTGGAAACACCATATATTTT.

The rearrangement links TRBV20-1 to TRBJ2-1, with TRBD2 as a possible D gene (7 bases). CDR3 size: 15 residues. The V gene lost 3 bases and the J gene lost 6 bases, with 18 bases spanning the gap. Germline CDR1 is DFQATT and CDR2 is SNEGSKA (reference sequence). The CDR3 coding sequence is TGCAGTGCTAGGAAAACGGGGGGCCTCATCAATGAGCAGTTCTTC. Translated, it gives CSARKTGGLINEQFF.

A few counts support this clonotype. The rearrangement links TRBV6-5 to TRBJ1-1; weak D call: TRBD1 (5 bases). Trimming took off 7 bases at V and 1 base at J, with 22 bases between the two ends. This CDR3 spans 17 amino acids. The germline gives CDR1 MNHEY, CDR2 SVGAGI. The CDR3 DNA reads TGTGCCAGCAACGGGGGTGGGGCCCCCGAAGGGAACACTGAAGCTTTCTTT. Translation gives CASNGGGAPEGNTEAFF.

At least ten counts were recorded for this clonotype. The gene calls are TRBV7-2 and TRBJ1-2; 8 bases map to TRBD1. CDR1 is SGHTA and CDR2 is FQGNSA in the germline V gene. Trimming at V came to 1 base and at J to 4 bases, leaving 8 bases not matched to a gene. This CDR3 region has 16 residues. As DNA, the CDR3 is TGTGCCAGCAGCTTAGGCTCGGGACAGGCTATCTATGGCTACACCTTC. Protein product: CASSLGSGQAIYGYTF.

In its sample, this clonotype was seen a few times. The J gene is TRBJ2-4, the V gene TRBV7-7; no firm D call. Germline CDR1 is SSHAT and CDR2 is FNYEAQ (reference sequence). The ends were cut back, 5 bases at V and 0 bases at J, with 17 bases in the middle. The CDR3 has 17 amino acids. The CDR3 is CASSPKKARLAKNIQYF. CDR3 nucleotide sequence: TGTGCCAGCAGCCCCAAGAAGGCCAGACTAGCCAAAAACATTCAGTACTTC.

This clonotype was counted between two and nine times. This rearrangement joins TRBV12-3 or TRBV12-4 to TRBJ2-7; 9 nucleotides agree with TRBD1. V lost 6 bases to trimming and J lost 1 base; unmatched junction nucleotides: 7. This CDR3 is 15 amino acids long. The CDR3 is CASSLGQGWSYEQYF. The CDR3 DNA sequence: TGTGCCAGCAGCCTTGGACAGGGGTGGTCCTACGAGCAGTACTTC.

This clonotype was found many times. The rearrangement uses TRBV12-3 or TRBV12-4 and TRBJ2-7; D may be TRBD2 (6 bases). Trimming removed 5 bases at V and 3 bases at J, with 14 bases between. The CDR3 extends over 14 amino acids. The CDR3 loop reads CASSKGLLDYEQYF. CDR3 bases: TGTGCCAGCAGTAAGGGACTCCTAGACTACGAGCAGTACTTC.

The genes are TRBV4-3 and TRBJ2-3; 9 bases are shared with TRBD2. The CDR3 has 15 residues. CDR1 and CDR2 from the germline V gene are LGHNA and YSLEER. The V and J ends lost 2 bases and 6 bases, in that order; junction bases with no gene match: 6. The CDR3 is CASSQKRGAGDTQYF. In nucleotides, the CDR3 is TGCGCCAGCAGCCAAAAGCGGGGGGCGGGGGATACGCAGTATTTT.

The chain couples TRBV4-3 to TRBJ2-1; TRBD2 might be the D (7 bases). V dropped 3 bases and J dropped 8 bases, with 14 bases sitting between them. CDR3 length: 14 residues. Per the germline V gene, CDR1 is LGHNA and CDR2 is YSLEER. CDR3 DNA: TGCGCCAGCAGCCACGGGGGGCCAGAATATGAGCAGTTCTTC. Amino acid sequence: CASSHGGPEYEQFF.

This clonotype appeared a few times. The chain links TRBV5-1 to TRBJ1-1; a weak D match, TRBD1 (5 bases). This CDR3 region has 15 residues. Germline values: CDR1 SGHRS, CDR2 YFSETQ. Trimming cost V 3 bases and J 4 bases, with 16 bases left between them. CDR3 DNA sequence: TGCGCCAGCAGCTCGTTGGGGGTCGAGGGCACTGAAGCTTTCTTT. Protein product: CASSSLGVEGTEAFF. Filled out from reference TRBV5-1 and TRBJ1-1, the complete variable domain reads KAGVTQTPRYLIKTRGQQVTLSCSPISGHRSVSWYQQTPGQGLQFLFEYFSETQRNKGNFPGRFSGRQFSNSRSEMNVSTLELGDSALYLCASSSLGVEGTEAFFGQGTRLTVV.

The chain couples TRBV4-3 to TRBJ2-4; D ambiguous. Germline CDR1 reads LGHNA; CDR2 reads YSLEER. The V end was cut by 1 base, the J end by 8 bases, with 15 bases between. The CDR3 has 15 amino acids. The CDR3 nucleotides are TGCGCCAGCAGCCAAGGGATGGGGTATGGTGACATTCAGTACTTC. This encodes CASSQGMGYGDIQYF.

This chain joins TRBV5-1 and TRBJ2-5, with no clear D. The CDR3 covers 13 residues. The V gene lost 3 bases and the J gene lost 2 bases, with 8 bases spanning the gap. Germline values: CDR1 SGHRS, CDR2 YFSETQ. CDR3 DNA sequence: TGCGCCAGCAGCTGGGATGGTCAAGAGACCCAGTACTTC. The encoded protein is CASSWDGQETQYF. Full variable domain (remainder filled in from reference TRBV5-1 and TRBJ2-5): KAGVTQTPRYLIKTRGQQVTLSCSPISGHRSVSWYQQTPGQGLQFLFEYFSETQRNKGNFPGRFSGRQFSNSRSEMNVSTLELGDSALYLCASSWDGQETQYFGPGTRLLVL.

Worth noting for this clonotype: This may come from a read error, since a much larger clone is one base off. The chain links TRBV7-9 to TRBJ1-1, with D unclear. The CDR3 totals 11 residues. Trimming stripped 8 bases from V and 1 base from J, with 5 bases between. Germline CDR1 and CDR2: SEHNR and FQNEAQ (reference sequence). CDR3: CASRSNTEAFF. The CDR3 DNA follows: TGTGCCAGCCGCTCGAACACTGAAGCTTTCTTT. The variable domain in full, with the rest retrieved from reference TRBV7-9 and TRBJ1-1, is DTGVSQNPRHKITKRGQNVTFRCDPISEHNRLYWYRQTLGQGPEFLTYFQNEAQLEKSRLLSDRFSAERPKGSFSTLEIQRTEQGDSAMYLCASRSNTEAFFGQGTRLTVV.

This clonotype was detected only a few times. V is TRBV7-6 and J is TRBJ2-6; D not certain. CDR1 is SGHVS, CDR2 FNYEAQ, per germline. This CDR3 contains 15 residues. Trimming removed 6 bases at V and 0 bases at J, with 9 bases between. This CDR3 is CASSFSDSGANVLTF. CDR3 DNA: TGTGCCAGCAGTTTTTCGGACTCTGGGGCCAACGTCCTGACTTTC.

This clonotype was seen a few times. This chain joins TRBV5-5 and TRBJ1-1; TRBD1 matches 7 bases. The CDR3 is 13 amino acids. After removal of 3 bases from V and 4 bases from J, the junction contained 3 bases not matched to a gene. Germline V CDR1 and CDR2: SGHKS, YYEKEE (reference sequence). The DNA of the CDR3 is TGTGCCAGCAGCTCCCGGACAGGCACTGAAGCTTTCTTT. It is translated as CASSSRTGTEAFF.

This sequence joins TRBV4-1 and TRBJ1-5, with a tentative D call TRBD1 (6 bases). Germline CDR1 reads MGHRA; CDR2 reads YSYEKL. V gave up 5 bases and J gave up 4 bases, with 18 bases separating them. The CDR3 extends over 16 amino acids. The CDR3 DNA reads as TGCGCCAGCAGCAGACTCGGACAGAGGTTTAATCAGCCCCAGCATTTT. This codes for CASSRLGQRFNQPQHF.

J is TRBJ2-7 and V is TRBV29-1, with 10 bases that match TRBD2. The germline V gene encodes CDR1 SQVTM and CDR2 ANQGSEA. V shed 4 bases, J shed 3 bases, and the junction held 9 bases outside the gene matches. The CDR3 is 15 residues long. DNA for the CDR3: TGCAGCGTTGTGTGGTCTAGCGGGGGTTTCTACGAGCAGTACTTC. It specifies CSVVWSSGGFYEQYF.

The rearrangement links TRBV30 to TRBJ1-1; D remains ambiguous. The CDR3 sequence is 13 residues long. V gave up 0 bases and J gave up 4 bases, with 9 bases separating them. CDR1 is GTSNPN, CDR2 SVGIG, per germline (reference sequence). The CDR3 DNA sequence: TGTGCCTGGAGTGTATTAGGGAGCACTGAAGCTTTCTTT. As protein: CAWSVLGSTEAFF.

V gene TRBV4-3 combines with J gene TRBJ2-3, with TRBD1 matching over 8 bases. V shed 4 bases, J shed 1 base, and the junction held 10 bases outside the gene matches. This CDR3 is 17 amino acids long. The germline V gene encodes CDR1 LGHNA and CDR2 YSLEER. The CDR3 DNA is TGCGCCAGCAGCCGAAGCCCGGACAGGGCCCGCACAGATACGCAGTATTTT. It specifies CASSRSPDRARTDTQYF.

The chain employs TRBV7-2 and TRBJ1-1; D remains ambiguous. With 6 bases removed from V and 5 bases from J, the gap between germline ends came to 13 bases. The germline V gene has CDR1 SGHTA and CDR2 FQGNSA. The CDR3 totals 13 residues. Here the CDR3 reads CASRIQWSTEAFF. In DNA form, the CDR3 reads TGTGCCAGCAGGATACAGTGGAGTACTGAAGCTTTCTTT. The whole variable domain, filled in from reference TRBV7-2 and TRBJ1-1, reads GAGVSQSPSNKVTEKGKDVELRCDPISGHTALYWYRQSLGQGLEFLIYFQGNSAPDKSGLPSDRFSAERTGGSVSTLTIQRTQQEDSAVYLCASRIQWSTEAFFGQGTRLTVV.

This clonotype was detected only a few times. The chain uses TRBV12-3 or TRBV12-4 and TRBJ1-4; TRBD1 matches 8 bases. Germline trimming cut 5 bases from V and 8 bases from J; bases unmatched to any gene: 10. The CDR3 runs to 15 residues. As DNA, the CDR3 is TGTGCCAGCAGTCAATCCAGGGGGCTTCGGGAAAAACTGTTTTTT. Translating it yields CASSQSRGLREKLFF.

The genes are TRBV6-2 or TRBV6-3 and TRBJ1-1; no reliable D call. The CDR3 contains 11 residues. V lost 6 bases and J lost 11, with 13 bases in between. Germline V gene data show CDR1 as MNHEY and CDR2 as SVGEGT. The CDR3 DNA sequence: TGTGCCAGCAGCCAAGTCACTAGGGCTTTCTTT. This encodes CASSQVTRAFF.

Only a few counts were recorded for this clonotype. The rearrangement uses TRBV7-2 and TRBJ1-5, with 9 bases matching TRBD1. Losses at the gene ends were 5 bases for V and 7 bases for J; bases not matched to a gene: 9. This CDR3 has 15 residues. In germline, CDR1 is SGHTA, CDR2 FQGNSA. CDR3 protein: CASSAGQGIYQPQHF. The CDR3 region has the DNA TGTGCCAGCAGCGCAGGACAGGGGATCTACCAGCCCCAGCATTTT.